Given below is one T cell receptor (beta chain) in context. This entry is derived from a study of response to subunit inactivated influenza vaccine. CDR1 is LGHDT, CDR2 YNNKEL, per germline (reference sequence). This CDR3 comprises 14 residues. The V and J ends lost 6 bases and 7 bases respectively, with 13 bases between them. TCRdb reprocessed the RT-PCR reads with MiXCR, giving one entry per CDR3 protein. The sample lists under 500,000 distinct CDR3 sequences; approximately 10% were seen once. The rearrangement links TRBV3-1 to TRBJ1-6, with D perhaps matching TRBD1 (5 bases). The sample consisted of PBMCs from blood, taken roughly 47 days after vaccination. This clonotype originated in a middle-aged man who received an inactivated influenza vaccine. CDR3 bases: TGTGCCAGCAGACCCACGGGGGAGAATTCACCCCTCCACTTT. As protein: CASRPTGENSPLHF.